Listed below are T cell receptor beta chains from one sample, sequenced in a study of cytomegalovirus exposure and HLA in healthy donors. Here immunoSEQ multiplex PCR was the method, and the copy in TCRdb shows in-frame clones only, minus some. The profile shows some 110,000 clones, roughly 66% of them singletons. The sample comprised PBMCs. Receptor source: a man between 60 and 75 years old in good health and CMV-seropositive. Each CDR3 is given with its conserved first and last residue. The order of the fields is clone size, D gene, V gene, J gene, CDR3 protein, CDR3 DNA. A D gene is named only where the DNA matches it firmly. Clone size is given for some rows only: seen once, a few or many times, or a class if the clone is expanded.

-	-	TRBV7-9	TRBJ2-3	CASSPARDLQYF	TGTGCCAGCAGCCCTGCCCGTGACTTGCAGTATTTT
few	TRBD2	TRBV5-4	TRBJ2-7	CASSRNGGSRGEQYF	TGTGCCAGCAGCAGAAATGGCGGGAGTCGGGGCGAGCAGTACTTC
once	TRBD2	TRBV9	TRBJ2-3	CASSPLFLTGMRLAGDRTDTQYF	TGTGCCAGCAGTCCACTTTTTCTGACAGGGATGAGACTAGCGGGGGATCGCACAGATACGCAGTATTTT
few	-	TRBV5-5	TRBJ2-2	CASSSTTMIGELFF	TGTGCCAGCAGCTCGACTACGATGATCGGGGAGCTGTTTTTT
-	-	TRBV5-5	TRBJ1-1	CASSLDRANTEAFF	TGTGCCAGCAGCTTGGACAGGGCGAACACTGAAGCTTTCTTT
-	TRBD1	TRBV7-9	TRBJ2-7	CASSSPGRDRAYEQYF	TGTGCCAGCAGCTCCCCCGGTCGGGACAGGGCCTACGAGCAGTACTTC
-	-	TRBV2	TRBJ2-7	CASSQDSYEQYF	TGTGCCAGCTCCCAAGACAGCTACGAGCAGTACTTC
few	-	TRBV4-1	TRBJ2-1	CASSQGFWEHEQFF	TGCGCCAGCAGCCAAGGGTTCTGGGAGCATGAGCAGTTCTTC
few	-	TRBV5-1	TRBJ2-2	CASSLVVGAGELFF	TGCGCCAGCAGCTTGGTTGTAGGGGCCGGGGAGCTGTTTTTT
few	-	TRBV5-1	TRBJ1-3	CASSLRGGVGNTIYF	TGCGCCAGCAGCTTGAGAGGAGGGGTCGGAAACACCATATATTTT
-	-	TRBV11-1	TRBJ1-3	CASSWGGLNTIYF	TGTGCCAGCAGCTGGGGCGGTCTCAACACCATATATTTT
-	-	TRBV18	TRBJ1-1	CASSPRGGGETEAFF	TGTGCCAGCTCACCAAGAGGCGGGGGGGAGACTGAAGCTTTCTTT
-	-	TRBV5-1	TRBJ1-6	CASSLAWLSPLHF	TGCGCCAGCAGCTTGGCCTGGCTTTCACCCCTCCACTTT
few	TRBD1	TRBV29-1	TRBJ1-5	CSVQDRADQPQHF	TGCAGCGTTCAGGACAGGGCAGATCAGCCCCAGCATTTT
-	-	TRBV28	TRBJ2-3	CASSPYRTDTQYF	TGTGCCAGCAGTCCTTATCGCACAGATACGCAGTATTTT
-	TRBD1	TRBV4-2	TRBJ1-5	CASSQDTSRTGGQPQHF	TGTGCCAGCAGCCAGGACACCAGCAGGACAGGGGGGCAGCCCCAGCATTTT
-	-	TRBV29-1	TRBJ2-5	CSVEGPRVGETQYF	TGCAGCGTTGAAGGTCCGAGGGTGGGGGAGACCCAGTACTTC
-	-	TRBV28	TRBJ1-1	CASRGQQVTEAFF	TGTGCCAGCAGAGGACAGCAGGTCACTGAAGCTTTCTTT
-	-	TRBV5-1	TRBJ1-1	CASRLEIGTEAFF	TGCGCCAGCAGGCTAGAGATCGGCACTGAAGCTTTCTTT
few	-	TRBV30	TRBJ1-1	CAWSVLQENTEAFF	TGTGCCTGGAGTGTGTTACAGGAGAACACTGAAGCTTTCTTT
-	TRBD1	TRBV7-3	TRBJ2-7	CASSLGGQGAYEQYF	TGTGCCAGCAGCTTAGGGGGACAGGGCGCCTACGAGCAGTACTTC
few	TRBD1	TRBV2	TRBJ2-2	CASSLQGGIGELFF	TGTGCCAGCAGTTTACAGGGGGGCATCGGGGAGCTGTTTTTT
-	-	TRBV7-8	TRBJ2-5	CASSLELATQYF	TGTGCCAGCAGCTTAGAGCTCGCGACCCAGTACTTC
-	-	TRBV28	TRBJ1-2	CASGRDSTLTYGYTF	TGTGCCAGCGGCCGGGACTCCACGTTAACCTATGGCTACACCTTC
few	TRBD1	TRBV4-1	TRBJ1-2	CASSPQGADYGYTF	TGCGCCAGCAGCCCCCAGGGGGCAGATTATGGCTACACCTTC
-	TRBD2	TRBV2	TRBJ2-3	CASSISGGETDTQYF	TGTGCCAGCAGTATTAGCGGGGGGGAAACAGATACGCAGTATTTT
-	-	TRBV28	TRBJ1-2	CASSLESGELGYTF	TGTGCCAGCAGTTTAGAGTCGGGGGAACTTGGCTACACCTTC
once	-	TRBV27	TRBJ1-2	CASSRASGSGYTF	TGTGCCAGCAGTCGGGCCTCTGGGAGTGGCTACACCTTC
-	-	TRBV25-1	TRBJ2-5	CASSGPGGETQYF	TGTGCCAGCAGTGGCCCAGGAGGAGAGACCCAGTACTTC
-	-	TRBV5-1	TRBJ2-5	CASSVEGGPGETQYF	TGCGCCAGCAGCGTGGAGGGAGGACCCGGGGAGACCCAGTACTTC
-	-	TRBV10-1	TRBJ1-6	CASSESRQGNSPLHF	TGCGCCAGCAGTGAGTCTAGGCAGGGGAATTCACCCCTCCACTTT
-	TRBD1	TRBV29-1	TRBJ1-5	CSVVTGGHQPQHF	TGCAGCGTTGTAACAGGGGGTCATCAGCCCCAGCATTTT
-	-	TRBV6-5	TRBJ1-1	CASSRRGRGITEAFF	TGTGCCAGCAGTCGACGGGGTCGGGGAATCACTGAAGCTTTCTTT
few	-	TRBV7-9	TRBJ1-5	CASSLAFQQPQHF	TGTGCCAGCAGCTTAGCGTTCCAGCAGCCCCAGCATTTT
-	TRBD1	TRBV2	TRBJ1-2	CASSAGTGGTVYGYTF	TGTGCCAGCAGTGCCGGGACAGGGGGTACCGTCTATGGCTACACCTTC
-	TRBD1	TRBV5-4	TRBJ1-2	CASSGAQGALEGGYTF	TGTGCCAGCAGTGGGGCACAGGGGGCTTTGGAGGGGGGCTACACCTTC
-	-	TRBV19	TRBJ1-1	CASSPKTEAFF	TGTGCCAGTAGTCCAAAAACTGAAGCTTTCTTT
-	TRBD2	TRBV5-1	TRBJ2-2	CASSLARGGAGELFF	TGCGCCAGCAGCTTGGCGCGGGGGGGAGCCGGGGAGCTGTTTTTT
-	-	TRBV6-1	TRBJ1-3	CASSDSGNTIYF	TGTGCCAGCAGTGACAGTGGAAACACCATATATTTT
-	TRBD1	TRBV29-1	TRBJ1-2	CSVGTGGQYGYTF	TGCAGCGTAGGGACAGGGGGCCAATATGGCTACACCTTC
-	-	TRBV5-1	TRBJ1-6	CASTQFRSSYNSPLHF	TGCGCCAGCACCCAATTTAGGAGCTCCTATAATTCACCCCTCCACTTT
-	-	TRBV2	TRBJ2-5	CASSDPGTEGQYF	TGTGCCAGCAGTGATCCGGGGACTGAAGGACAGTACTTC
-	-	TRBV10-3	TRBJ2-5	CAISESTSSQETQYF	TGTGCCATCAGTGAGTCTACTAGCTCCCAGGAGACCCAGTACTTC
few	-	TRBV28	TRBJ2-1	CASSFIAGGQSYNEQFF	TGTGCCAGCAGTTTCATAGCTGGCGGCCAATCTTACAATGAGCAGTTCTTC
-	-	TRBV5-1	TRBJ1-1	CASSLMQANTEAFF	TGCGCCAGCAGCTTAATGCAGGCGAACACTGAAGCTTTCTTT
-	-	TRBV4-1	TRBJ1-2	CASSQDEGGGAYGYTF	TGCGCCAGCAGCCAAGACGAAGGCGGAGGGGCATATGGCTACACCTTC
-	-	TRBV27	TRBJ1-4	CASSLSAGWGEKLFF	TGTGCCAGCAGTTTATCGGCAGGGTGGGGTGAAAAACTGTTTTTT
-	TRBD1	TRBV2	TRBJ1-2	CASSEVGGDSIGYTF	TGTGCCAGCAGTGAAGTCGGAGGGGACAGTATTGGCTACACCTTC
-	-	TRBV5-1	TRBJ2-3	CASSLETFGTQYF	TGCGCCAGCAGCTTGGAGACATTCGGTACGCAGTATTTT
once	TRBD1	TRBV18	TRBJ2-7	CASSSFGQGEEQYF	TGTGCCAGCTCATCCTTTGGACAGGGTGAGGAGCAGTACTTC
-	TRBD1	TRBV11-2	TRBJ2-1	CASSGGTGGEGNEQFF	TGTGCCAGCAGCGGGGGGACAGGCGGCGAGGGGAATGAGCAGTTCTTC